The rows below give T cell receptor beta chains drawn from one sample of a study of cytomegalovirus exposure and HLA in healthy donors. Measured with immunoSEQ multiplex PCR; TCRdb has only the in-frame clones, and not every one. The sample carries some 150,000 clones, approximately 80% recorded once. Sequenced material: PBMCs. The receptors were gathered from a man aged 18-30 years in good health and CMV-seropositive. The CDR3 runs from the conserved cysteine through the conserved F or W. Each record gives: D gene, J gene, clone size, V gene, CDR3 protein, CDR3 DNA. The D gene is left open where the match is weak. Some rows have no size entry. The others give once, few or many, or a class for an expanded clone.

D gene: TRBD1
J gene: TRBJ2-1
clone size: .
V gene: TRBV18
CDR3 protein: CASSPTGLDEQFF
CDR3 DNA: TGTGCCAGCTCACCGACAGGGCTTGATGAGCAGTTCTTC

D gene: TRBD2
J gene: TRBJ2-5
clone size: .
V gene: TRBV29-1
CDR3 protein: CSGDTTSGGETQYF
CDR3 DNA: TGCAGCGGCGATACAACTAGCGGGGGGGAGACCCAGTACTTC

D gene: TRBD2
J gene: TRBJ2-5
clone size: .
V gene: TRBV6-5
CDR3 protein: CASSYSDAGGGETQYF
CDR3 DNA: TGTGCCAGCAGTTACTCGGACGCGGGGGGCGGGGAGACCCAGTACTTC

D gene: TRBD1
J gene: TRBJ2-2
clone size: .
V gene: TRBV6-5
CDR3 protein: CASRNRGAGELFF
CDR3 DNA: TGTGCCAGCAGGAACAGGGGGGCCGGGGAGCTGTTTTTT

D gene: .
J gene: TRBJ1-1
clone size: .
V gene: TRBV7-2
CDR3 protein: CASSLIRGPTEAFF
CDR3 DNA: TGTGCCAGCAGCTTAATTAGGGGTCCCACTGAAGCTTTCTTT

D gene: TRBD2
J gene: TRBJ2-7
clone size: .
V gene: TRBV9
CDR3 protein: CASSVGLAGVYEQYF
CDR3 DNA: TGTGCCAGCAGCGTTGGTCTAGCGGGAGTGTACGAGCAGTACTTC

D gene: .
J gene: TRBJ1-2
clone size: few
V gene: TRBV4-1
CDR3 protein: CASSPSAGATYGYTF
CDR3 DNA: TGCGCCAGCAGTCCGTCGGCAGGGGCTACCTATGGCTACACCTTC

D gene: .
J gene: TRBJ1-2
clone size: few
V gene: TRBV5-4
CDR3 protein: CASSLEQQINYGYTF
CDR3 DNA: TGTGCCAGCAGCTTGGAACAGCAAATAAACTATGGCTACACCTTC

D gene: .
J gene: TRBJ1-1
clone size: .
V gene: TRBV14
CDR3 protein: CASSQSRGNTEAFF
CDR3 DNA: TGTGCCAGCAGCCAATCAAGGGGGAACACTGAAGCTTTCTTT

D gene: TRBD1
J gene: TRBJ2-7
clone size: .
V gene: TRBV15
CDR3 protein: CATSRDRGSSYEQYF
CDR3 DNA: TGTGCCACCAGCAGAGACAGGGGGAGCTCCTACGAGCAGTACTTC

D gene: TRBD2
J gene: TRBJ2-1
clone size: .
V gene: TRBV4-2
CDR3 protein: CASSQDLAGAGYNEQFF
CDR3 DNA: TGTGCCAGCAGCCAAGATCTAGCGGGGGCCGGCTACAATGAGCAGTTCTTC

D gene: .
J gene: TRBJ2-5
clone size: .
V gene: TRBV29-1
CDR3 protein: CSVEDGRYPRFQETQYF
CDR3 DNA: TGCAGCGTTGAAGATGGGAGATACCCTCGGTTCCAAGAGACCCAGTACTTC

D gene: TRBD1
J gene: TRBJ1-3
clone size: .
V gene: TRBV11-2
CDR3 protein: CASSLGRGSGNTIYF
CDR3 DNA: TGTGCCAGCAGCTTAGGCAGGGGGTCTGGAAACACCATATATTTT

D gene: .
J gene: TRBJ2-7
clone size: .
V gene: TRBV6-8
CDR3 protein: CASSVQGSPSYEQYF
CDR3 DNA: TGTGCCAGCAGCGTACAGGGATCCCCCTCCTACGAGCAGTACTTC

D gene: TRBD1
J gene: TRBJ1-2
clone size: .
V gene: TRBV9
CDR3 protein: CASSVSGRGQAYGYTF
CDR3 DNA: TGTGCCAGCAGCGTATCCGGTAGGGGACAGGCCTATGGCTACACCTTC

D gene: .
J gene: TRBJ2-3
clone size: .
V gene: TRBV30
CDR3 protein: CAWRIRGMDTQYF
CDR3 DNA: TGTGCCTGGAGGATTCGGGGGATGGATACGCAGTATTTT

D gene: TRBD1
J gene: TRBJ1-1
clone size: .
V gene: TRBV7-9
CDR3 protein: CASSLETGGGKAFF
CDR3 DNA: TGTGCCAGCAGCTTAGAGACAGGGGGAGGAAAAGCTTTCTTT